This T cell receptor beta chain was sequenced during a study of CD8 T cells in ankylosing spondylitis. This clonotype was counted at least ten times. Germline V gives CDR1 DFQATT, CDR2 SNEGSKA (reference sequence). The CDR3 spans 11 residues. The V end lost 3 bases, the J end lost 4 bases, and 4 bases lay between the germline ends. Making use of molecular barcodes, quantitative 5'-RACE generated TCR beta libraries. TCRdb itself ran the 5' RACE reads through MiXCR, one entry per CDR3 protein. Counted here are around 300,000 distinct CDR3 sequences, about 9.9% occurring once; the ten biggest clones make up about 10%.

The sequence was obtained from a female donor with ankylosing spondylitis or in good health (not recorded which). The chain couples TRBV20-1 to TRBJ2-1; D ambiguous. Sequencing was carried out using blood, either unsorted or a sorted T cell fraction (not recorded which). CDR3 bases: TGCAGTGCTAGTCATTACAATGAGCAGTTCTTC. Translation gives CSASHYNEQFF.